These T cell receptor beta chains were read from a single sample in a study of blood T cell repertoires in COVID-19. Generated by immunoSEQ multiplex PCR, the TCRdb table keeps only in-frame clones and is missing some. The sample contains fewer than 150,000 clones, under 85% of which appear only once. The specimen was peripheral blood. Every receptor here comes from a woman of 80 years or more in a cohort sampled during active or convalescent COVID-19. The conserved cysteine and the conserved F or W are not part of the CDR3 here. The order of the fields is CDR3 protein, V gene, J gene, CDR3 length.

ASRDRTISYEQY	TRBV19	TRBJ2-7	12
ASSQGANHNEQF	TRBV14	TRBJ2-1	12
ASSTGQINEKLF	TRBV5-4	TRBJ1-4	12
ASSLETGDGYEQY	TRBV11-2	TRBJ2-7	13
ASSLVQDNLNYGYT	TRBV5-5	TRBJ1-2	14
ASSPGQGLYGYT	TRBV18	TRBJ1-2	12
ASSHGGAGLEQF	TRBV11-2	TRBJ2-1	12
ASRKGDWNTEAF	TRBV5-1	TRBJ1-1	12
ASSQTIWQKLF	TRBV27	TRBJ1-4	11
ASSETGYSTEAF	TRBV5-6	TRBJ1-1	12
ASSRGTGNKFYTQY	TRBV23-1	TRBJ2-3	14
ASSLVITDTQY	TRBV6-5	TRBJ2-3	11
ASSLARGRGNTEAF	TRBV5-4	TRBJ1-1	14
ASSSAGQGFNEQF	TRBV9	TRBJ2-1	13
ASTLAGTGSNYGYT	TRBV21-1	TRBJ1-2	14
ASSLGGTRGNTIY	TRBV5-1	TRBJ1-3	13
ASSTDRAGEKLF	TRBV19	TRBJ1-4	12
ASSLDRPTDTQY	TRBV5-1	TRBJ2-3	12
ASRRDTAEAF	TRBV12-3/TRBV12-4	TRBJ1-1	10
ASSGQGNNYGYT	TRBV19	TRBJ1-2	12
ASNGRDRSGNTEAF	TRBV11-2	TRBJ1-1	14
ASSVDSWGGNYGYT	TRBV9	TRBJ1-2	14
ASSAPAGLGEQF	TRBV9	TRBJ2-1	12
ASGTGTNEKLF	TRBV28	TRBJ1-4	11
ASSVDQGNNSPLH	TRBV9	TRBJ1-6	13
SVEGMGQIQETQY	TRBV29-1	TRBJ2-5	13
ASSLQGAGEKLF	TRBV27	TRBJ1-4	12
ASSSWTRRNEQF	TRBV13	TRBJ2-1	12
ASSIRGAGELF	TRBV19	TRBJ2-2	11
ASSQDWGQGGQPQH	TRBV4-2	TRBJ1-5	14
ASSTHPKGARNYGYT	TRBV19	TRBJ1-2	15
ASSPTGTGELF	TRBV18	TRBJ2-2	11
ATHLWGVAEAF	TRBV6-5	TRBJ1-1	11
ASRASSGGPYNEQF	TRBV2	TRBJ2-1	14
ASSLNRGRRDSPLH	TRBV28	TRBJ1-6	14
ASSQRLNTIY	TRBV4-2	TRBJ1-3	10
ASSETAADTQY	TRBV7-3	TRBJ2-3	11
ASRGAGGWETQY	TRBV7-2	TRBJ2-5	12
ATSDGQTRVVQY	TRBV24-1	TRBJ2-3	12
ASSSPEWLAGGEDTDTQY	TRBV7-8	TRBJ2-3	18
ASSSRDRGQSNEKLF	TRBV7-9	TRBJ1-4	15
ASNDRSYNEQF	TRBV7-9	TRBJ2-1	11
ASRINGQGGGYT	TRBV19	TRBJ1-2	12
ASSQESPGQGKEETQY	TRBV4-1	TRBJ2-5	16
AQGAKETQY	TRBV20-1	TRBJ2-5	9
ASTAPGKGVTEAF	TRBV5-4	TRBJ1-1	13
ASSPQMNTEAF	TRBV12-3/TRBV12-4	TRBJ1-1	11
ASSLAEGAYTEAF	TRBV7-9	TRBJ1-1	13